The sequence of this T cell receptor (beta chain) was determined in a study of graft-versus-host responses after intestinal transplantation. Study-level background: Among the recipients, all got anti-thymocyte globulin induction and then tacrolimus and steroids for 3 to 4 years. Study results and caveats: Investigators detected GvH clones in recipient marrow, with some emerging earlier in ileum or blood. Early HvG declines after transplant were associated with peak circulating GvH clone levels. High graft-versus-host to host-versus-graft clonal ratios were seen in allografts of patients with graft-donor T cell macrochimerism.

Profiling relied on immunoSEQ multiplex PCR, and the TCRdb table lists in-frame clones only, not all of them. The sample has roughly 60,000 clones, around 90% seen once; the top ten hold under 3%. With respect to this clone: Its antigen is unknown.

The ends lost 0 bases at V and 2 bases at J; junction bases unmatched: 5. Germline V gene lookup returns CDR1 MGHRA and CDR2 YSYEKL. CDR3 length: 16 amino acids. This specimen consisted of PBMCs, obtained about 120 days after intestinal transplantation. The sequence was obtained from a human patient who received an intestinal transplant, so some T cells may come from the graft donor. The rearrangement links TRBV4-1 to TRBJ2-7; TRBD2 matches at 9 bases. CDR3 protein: CASSQDVASGAYEQYF. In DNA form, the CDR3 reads TGCGCCAGCAGCCAAGATGTGGCTAGCGGGGCCTACGAGCAGTACTTC.